The present TCR beta chain was sequenced within a study of T cell responses to AZD1222 COVID-19 vaccine. For the study at large: Second-dose timings of about 4 or about 12 weeks were pooled. Broader study findings: The donor group comprised mostly white British people and more females; the analysis possibly underestimated clonal diversity.

Notes on this clone: No antigen is known for it.

Generated by immunoSEQ multiplex PCR, the TCRdb table keeps only in-frame clones and is missing some. Of fewer than 150,000 clones listed, about 91% were seen once; the top ten hold less than 6%. Germline V gene sequence: CDR1 SGDLS, CDR2 YYNGEE. The V end lost 3 bases, the J end lost 5 bases, and 11 bases lay between the germline ends. The CDR3 has 14 residues. This chain links TRBV9 with TRBJ2-2; D is possibly TRBD2 (5 bases). The TCR sequence derives from an adult in good health. Sequenced here: peripheral blood, sampled on day 0 of AZD1222 vaccination. The CDR3 here is CASSDRGWTGELFF. DNA for the CDR3: TGTGCCAGCAGCGATCGGGGTTGGACCGGGGAGCTGTTTTTT.